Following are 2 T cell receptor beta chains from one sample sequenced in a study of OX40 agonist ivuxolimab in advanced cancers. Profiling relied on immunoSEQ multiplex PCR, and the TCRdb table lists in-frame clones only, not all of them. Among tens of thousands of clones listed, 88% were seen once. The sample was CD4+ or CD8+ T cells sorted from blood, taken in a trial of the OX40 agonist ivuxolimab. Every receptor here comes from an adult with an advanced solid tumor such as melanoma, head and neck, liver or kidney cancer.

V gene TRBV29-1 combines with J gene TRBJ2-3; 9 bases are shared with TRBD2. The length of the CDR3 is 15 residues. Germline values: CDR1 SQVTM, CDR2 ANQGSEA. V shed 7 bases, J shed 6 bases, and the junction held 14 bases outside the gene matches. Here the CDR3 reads CSGRLAVLGLDTQYF. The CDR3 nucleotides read TGCAGCGGGCGACTAGCGGTCCTTGGTTTGGATACGCAGTATTTT.

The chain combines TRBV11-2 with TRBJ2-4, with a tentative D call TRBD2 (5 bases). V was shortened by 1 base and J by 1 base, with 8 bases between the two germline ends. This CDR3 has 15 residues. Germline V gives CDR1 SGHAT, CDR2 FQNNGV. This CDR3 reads CASSLGREAKNIQYF. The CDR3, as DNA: TGTGCCAGCAGCTTAGGAAGGGAGGCCAAAAACATTCAGTACTTC.